These 2 T cell receptor beta chains were all obtained from the same sample, sequenced in a study of blood T cell repertoires in COVID-19. The protocol was immunoSEQ multiplex PCR, while the TCRdb copy is restricted to in-frame clones and leaves out a portion. The table has more than 150,000 clones, about four fifths seen once. The sample was peripheral blood. The receptor source for this set is a woman older than 75 with acute or convalescent COVID-19.

This chain joins TRBV3-1 (or the pseudogene TRBV3-2) and TRBJ1-2; unclear D gene. V gave up 4 bases and J gave up 5 bases, with 14 bases separating them. Germline loops: CDR1 LGHDT, CDR2 YNNKEL (reference sequence). The length of the CDR3 is 14 residues. CDR3: CASSPYGLLYGYTF. The CDR3, as DNA: TGTGCCAGCAGCCCATATGGACTGTTGTATGGCTACACCTTC.

There are a few counts of this clone. This chain connects TRBV11-3 to TRBJ2-2; a possible D gene is TRBD1 (6 bases). V was pared by 5 bases and J by 6 bases, with 28 bases between. This CDR3 is built from 19 residues. Looked up from germline, CDR1 is SGHNT and CDR2 is YENEEA. The CDR3 nucleotides read TGTGCCAGCAGCCCTGCTGGGCACAGGGAAGGAAGAGTAGCCGGGGAGCTGTTTTTT. Its translation is CASSPAGHREGRVAGELFF.